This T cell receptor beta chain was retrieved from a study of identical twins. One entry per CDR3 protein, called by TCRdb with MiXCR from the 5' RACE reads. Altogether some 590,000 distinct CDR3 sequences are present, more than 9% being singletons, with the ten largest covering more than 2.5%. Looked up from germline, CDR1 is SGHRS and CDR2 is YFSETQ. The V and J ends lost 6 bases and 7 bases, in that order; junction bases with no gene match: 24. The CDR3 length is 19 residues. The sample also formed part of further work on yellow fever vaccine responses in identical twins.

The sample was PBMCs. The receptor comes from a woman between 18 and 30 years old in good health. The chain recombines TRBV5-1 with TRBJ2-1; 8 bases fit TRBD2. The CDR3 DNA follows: TGCGCCAGCAAGGTGGGGGAGAAGACCACGAGCGGGGGACTAAATGAGCAGTTCTTC. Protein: CASKVGEKTTSGGLNEQFF.